Following are 17 T cell receptor beta chains from one sample sequenced in a study of blood T cell repertoires in COVID-19. The method was immunoSEQ multiplex PCR; TCRdb's version includes in-frame clones alone and lacks a portion of them. This sample carries tens of thousands of clones, approximately 83% of them seen once, and the ten largest clones take approximately 6%. Sequencing was done on a sample of peripheral blood. The receptors shown here come from a woman in her sixties or seventies with acute or convalescent COVID-19.

The chain uses TRBV10-3 and TRBJ1-1; D unclear. The CDR3 runs to 14 residues. V gave up 7 bases and J gave up 1 base, with 13 bases separating them. CDR1 is ENHRY and CDR2 is SYGVKD in the germline V gene. DNA of the CDR3: TGTGCCATCAAAGACAACTCAGAGAACACTGAAGCTTTCTTT. Translating it yields CAIKDNSENTEAFF.

V usage is TRBV10-2 and J usage is TRBJ2-5; D may be TRBD2 (5 bases). The CDR3 extends over 13 amino acids. The V gene lost 7 bases and the J gene lost 2 bases, with 11 bases spanning the gap. Looked up from germline, CDR1 is WSHSY and CDR2 is SAAADI. DNA of the CDR3: TGCGCCAGCAAGCTTCCGGGACAAGAGACCCAGTACTTC. The encoded protein is CASKLPGQETQYF.

The chain is built from TRBV3-1 (or the pseudogene TRBV3-2) and TRBJ2-2, with 11 bases that match TRBD1. Germline lookup yields CDR1 LGHDT and CDR2 YNNKEL (reference sequence). This CDR3 has 15 amino acids. Losses at the gene ends were 4 bases for V and 6 bases for J; bases not matched to a gene: 4. In DNA form, the CDR3 reads TGTGCCAGCAGCCCCCGGACAGGGGGCTCCGGGGAGCTGTTTTTT. Its translation is CASSPRTGGSGELFF.

The rearrangement joins TRBV5-5 to TRBJ1-4, with D possibly matching TRBD1 (5 bases). The CDR3 extends over 15 amino acids. Trimming stripped 1 base from V and 6 bases from J, with 13 bases between. Germline V gives CDR1 SGHKS, CDR2 YYEKEE (reference sequence). CDR3 in DNA: TGTGCCAGCAGCTTGTTGGGGGGAGTTGATGAAAAACTGTTTTTT. Its protein is CASSLLGGVDEKLFF. Looking up the rest from reference TRBV5-5 and TRBJ1-4 gives the full variable domain: DAGVTQSPTHLIKTRGQQVTLRCSPISGHKSVSWYQQVLGQGPQFIFQYYEKEERGRGNFPDRFSARQFPNYSSELNVNALLLGDSALYLCASSLLGGVDEKLFFGSGTQLSVL.

V gene TRBV6-1 combines with J gene TRBJ2-4; tentatively, D is TRBD1 (5 bases). V shed 2 bases and J shed 0 bases, with 8 bases lying between them. The length of the CDR3 is 15 residues. The germline V gene has CDR1 MNHNS and CDR2 SASEGT. This CDR3 reads CASSERQTAKNIQYF. As DNA, the CDR3 is TGTGCCAGCAGTGAAAGACAGACAGCCAAAAACATTCAGTACTTC.

V gene TRBV6-6 combines with J gene TRBJ1-6; D gene unclear. This CDR3 is built from 13 residues. The V end was cut by 6 bases, the J end by 8 bases, with 11 bases between. Germline lookup yields CDR1 MNHNY and CDR2 SVGAGI (reference sequence). The CDR3 DNA follows: TGTGCCAGCAGAACTAACTTGGATTCACCCCTCCACTTT. It encodes CASRTNLDSPLHF.

The chain links TRBV6-4 to TRBJ1-2; TRBD1 matches 8 bases. The CDR3 sequence is 16 residues long. The germline V gene encodes CDR1 MRHNA and CDR2 SNTAGT. The V and J ends lost 0 bases and 7 bases, in that order; junction bases with no gene match: 10. As DNA, the CDR3 is TGTGCCAGCAGTGACTCGGGGAACAGGGGGTTAGGTGGCTACACCTTC. Amino acid sequence: CASSDSGNRGLGGYTF.

The V call is TRBV5-8, the J call TRBJ1-2; no clear D. Trimming left V 2 bases short and J 8 bases short, with 13 bases between. In germline, CDR1 is SGHTS, CDR2 YDEGEE. CDR3 length: 13 amino acids. The CDR3 loop is CASSFTGKGGYTF. The CDR3, as DNA: TGTGCCAGCAGCTTTACGGGAAAGGGAGGCTACACCTTC.

The CDR3 spells CASSGGWQPQHF. CDR3 bases: TGTGCCAGCTCGGGGGGTTGGCAGCCCCAGCATTTT. The chain uses TRBV18 and TRBJ1-5, with D possibly matching TRBD1 (5 bases). CDR1 is KGHSH and CDR2 is LQKENI in the germline V gene. Trimming took off 6 bases at V and 7 bases at J, with 10 bases between the two ends. CDR3 length: 12 amino acids.

The chain recombines TRBV2 with TRBJ1-1; TRBD1 is a possible D gene (6 bases). The V and J ends lost 6 bases and 5 bases respectively, with 13 bases between them. The CDR3 spans 13 residues. Germline V gene data show CDR1 as SNHLY and CDR2 as FYNNEI. The CDR3 is CASRTTGFTEAFF. The CDR3 DNA reads TGTGCCAGCAGAACAACAGGGTTTACTGAAGCTTTCTTT.

The rearrangement joins TRBV27 to TRBJ1-5; 7 nucleotides match TRBD1. J was trimmed by 3 bases and V by 5 bases; bases with no gene match: 13. Germline CDR1 and CDR2: MNHEY and SMNVEV (reference sequence). The CDR3 has 17 residues. CDR3 in DNA: TGTGCCAGCAGTCCCCTGGGAAAGGGGGCAGCCAATCAGCCCCAGCATTTT. Protein sequence: CASSPLGKGAANQPQHF.

The chain couples TRBV3-1 (or the pseudogene TRBV3-2) to TRBJ1-3; perhaps TRBD1 as D (6 bases). This CDR3 has 16 residues. Germline-derived CDR1 and CDR2 are LGHDT and YNNKEL (reference sequence). V was cut by 3 bases and J by 0 bases, with 12 bases left in between. The CDR3 region is CASSQGGGGSGNTIYF. The CDR3 bases are TGTGCCAGCAGCCAGGGAGGGGGGGGCTCTGGAAACACCATATATTTT.

The chain is built from TRBV5-1 and TRBJ1-1, with D perhaps TRBD1 (5 bases). V lost 4 bases to trimming and J lost 0 bases, with 16 bases between them. The germline CDR1 and CDR2 sequences are SGHRS and YFSETQ. The CDR3 extends over 16 amino acids. CDR3: CASSRVIGAMNTEAFF. DNA for the CDR3: TGCGCCAGCAGCCGGGTTATTGGGGCCATGAACACTGAAGCTTTCTTT. The full variable domain, its missing parts supplied by reference TRBV5-1 and TRBJ1-1, is KAGVTQTPRYLIKTRGQQVTLSCSPISGHRSVSWYQQTPGQGLQFLFEYFSETQRNKGNFPGRFSGRQFSNSRSEMNVSTLELGDSALYLCASSRVIGAMNTEAFFGQGTRLTVV.

The gene calls are TRBV5-1 and TRBJ1-1, with TRBD1 matching over 10 bases. Trimming cost V 4 bases and J 5 bases; bases outside gene matches: 11. The CDR3 is 16 amino acids. Germline V gene sequence: CDR1 SGHRS, CDR2 YFSETQ. Written as DNA, the CDR3 is TGCGCCAGCAGCCCTGGACAGGGGGGGGTGTGGACTGAAGCTTTCTTT. Encoded protein: CASSPGQGGVWTEAFF.

The count of this clone is one. The J gene is TRBJ2-7, the V gene TRBV11-2, with a possible D match to TRBD2 (5 bases). Looked up from germline, CDR1 is SGHAT and CDR2 is FQNNGV. With 5 bases removed from V and 5 bases from J, the gap between germline ends came to 10 bases. There are 12 residues in the CDR3. For the CDR3, the DNA is TGTGCCAGCAGCCGAGGGCTCAACGAGCAGTACTTC. Translation: CASSRGLNEQYF.

This clone has only a few counts. The rearrangement links TRBV5-1 to TRBJ2-5, with 8 nucleotides matching TRBD1. The V gene's germline CDR1 is SGHRS and CDR2 YFSETQ. The junction had 12 bases not matched to a gene; V was cut back by 3 bases and J by 5 bases. This CDR3 has 16 residues. This chain's CDR3 is CASSSGGVHRGETQYF. The CDR3 nucleotides are TGCGCCAGCAGCTCAGGGGGCGTTCACAGGGGGGAGACCCAGTACTTC.

The chain couples TRBV5-1 to TRBJ2-2; TRBD1 aligns across 9 bases. Germline-derived CDR1 and CDR2 are SGHRS and YFSETQ. V was clipped by 0 bases and J by 5 bases; unmatched bases: 5. This CDR3 contains 16 residues. The CDR3 nucleotides read TGCGCCAGCAGCTTGGTACGACAGGGGGGAACCGGGGAGCTGTTTTTT. Its translation: CASSLVRQGGTGELFF.